This T cell receptor (beta chain) was documented in a study of cytomegalovirus exposure and HLA in healthy donors. Across the whole study: Earlier work reported about 110 million unique TCR beta sequences from 150 million to 200 million T cells.

With respect to this clone: Its antigen is still unknown. A read error may produce the germline difference seen at one junction end.

PCR was performed using 60 Vbeta and 13 Jbeta primers. The protocol was immunoSEQ multiplex PCR, while the TCRdb copy is restricted to in-frame clones and leaves out a portion. The data show over 100,000 clones, roughly 80% seen once. The CDR3 loop spans 15 amino acids. The germline gives CDR1 SEHNR, CDR2 FQNEAQ (reference sequence). Notes on the study in general: Among donors in an Asian-associated ancestry cluster, a later analysis reportedly found fewer N-insertions than the roughly 680-donor mean. Association of a missense DCLRE1C variant with TCR beta V- and J-gene trimming was reported in a later analysis. In a later analysis, at a false discovery rate of 0.05, over 15,000 TCR beta sequences matched HLA alleles.

The source of this sequence is a man aged 35-49 years in good health and CMV-seronegative. The V and J genes are TRBV7-9 and TRBJ2-7; a possible D gene is TRBD2 (5 bases). Sequencing was carried out using PBMCs. The CDR3 sequence is CSSSDQREESYEQYF. CDR3 in DNA: TGTTCCAGCAGTGACCAGAGGGAAGAATCCTACGAGCAGTACTTC.